This passage covers 18 T cell receptor beta chains from one sample sequenced in a study of T cells in Graves' hyperthyroidism and ophthalmopathy. What was amplified from RNA transcripts were TCR beta CDR3 regions. HTBI primers were the set used in a first-round RT-PCR of the TCR CDR3. Each CDR3 protein is one row after TCRdb ran MiXCR on the multiplex PCR reads. The sample shows nearly 750,000 distinct CDR3 sequences, roughly a third of them seen only once. The sequenced material came from blood. All receptors come from a woman aged 40 to 55 with Graves' hyperthyroidism.

Many counts were recorded for this clonotype. V and J are TRBV13 and TRBJ2-3; D ambiguous. The germline gives CDR1 PRHDT, CDR2 FYEKMQ (reference sequence). The CDR3 contains 12 residues. The V gene lost 6 bases and the J gene lost 4 bases, with 8 bases spanning the gap. In nucleotides, the CDR3 is TGTGCCAGCAGTTCTGGGGCAGATACGCAGTATTTT. Protein: CASSSGADTQYF.

The gene calls are TRBV5-4 and TRBJ1-1, with D perhaps TRBD1 (6 bases). Germline V gene lookup returns CDR1 SGHNT and CDR2 YYREEE (reference sequence). This CDR3 spans 16 amino acids. Trimming took 0 bases from V and 2 from J, leaving 14 bases between them. The chain's CDR3 is CASSLGFWGANTEAFF. The CDR3 coding sequence is TGTGCCAGCAGCTTGGGATTTTGGGGGGCCAACACTGAAGCTTTCTTT.

This clonotype was counted between two and nine times. The chain joins TRBV19 to TRBJ2-7; D ambiguous. This CDR3 has 15 amino acids. The germline gives CDR1 LNHDA, CDR2 SQIVND (reference sequence). V was cut by 3 bases and J by 1 base, with 13 bases left in between. The DNA for the CDR3 is TGTGCCAGTAGTATTCAACCTGGGCCGTCCTACGAGCAGTACTTC. Translation gives CASSIQPGPSYEQYF.

The chain is built from TRBV6-5 and TRBJ1-2; D call uncertain. The CDR3 spans 12 residues. With 0 bases removed from V and 6 bases from J, the gap between germline ends came to 5 bases. Germline V CDR1 and CDR2: MNHEY, SVGAGI. Written as DNA, the CDR3 is TGTGCCAGCAGTTACTCCGGCCATGGCTACACCTTC. This sequence encodes CASSYSGHGYTF.

The rearrangement joins TRBV9 to TRBJ1-2, with TRBD1 matching 10 bases. CDR3 length: 17 residues. V gave up 3 bases and J gave up 2 bases; unmatched junction bases: 10. From germline, CDR1 is SGDLS and CDR2 YYNGEE. CDR3 sequence reads: CASSGPGQGRFNYGYTF. For the CDR3, the DNA is TGTGCCAGCAGCGGACCGGGACAGGGGAGATTCAACTATGGCTACACCTTC.

This clonotype turned up a few times. The rearrangement joins TRBV6-5 to TRBJ1-1; the D is unclear. This CDR3 contains 14 residues. CDR1 is MNHEY and CDR2 is SVGAGI in the germline V gene. V lost 3 bases, J lost 8 bases, and 16 bases lay in between. CDR3 bases: TGTGCCAGCAGTTATATGCCCACTGATAGGGAAGCTTTCTTT. It yields the protein CASSYMPTDREAFF.

J is TRBJ1-6 and V is TRBV24-1; D not resolved. V lost 11 bases and J 7 bases, leaving 23 bases between the germline ends. Germline V gene sequence: CDR1 KGHDR, CDR2 SFDVKD. The CDR3 runs 16 residues. DNA of the CDR3: TGTGCCAGCAGACCGTTCGCAGGTTATCGAAATTCACCCCTCCACTTT. Protein: CASRPFAGYRNSPLHF.

This clonotype turned up a few times. The V call is TRBV12-3 or TRBV12-4, the J call TRBJ2-5; the D call may be TRBD1 or TRBD2 (5 bases each). With 5 bases removed from V and 2 bases from J, the gap between germline ends came to 12 bases. The CDR3 totals 14 residues. CDR3 in DNA: TGTGCCAGCAGTCGGGACGGATCGCAAGAGACCCAGTACTTC. This sequence encodes CASSRDGSQETQYF.

This clonotype was counted at least ten times. The chain recombines TRBV7-8 with TRBJ1-2; D possibly corresponds to TRBD1 (5 bases). Germline V gene data show CDR1 as SGHVS and CDR2 as FQNEAQ. Trimming took off 0 bases at V and 7 bases at J, with 12 bases between the two ends. The CDR3 runs 14 residues. The CDR3 nucleotides are TGTGCCAGCAGCTTAGCGGGACGGGGTTCTGGCTACACCTTC. Residues: CASSLAGRGSGYTF.

This clonotype was observed at least ten times. The CDR3 loop is CASSIQPSEGLETQYF. The CDR3 coding sequence is TGTGCCAGTAGTATACAGCCCTCGGAGGGCCTGGAGACCCAGTACTTC. The gene calls are TRBV19 and TRBJ2-5; maybe TRBD2 (6 bases). The V gene's germline CDR1 is LNHDA and CDR2 SQIVND (reference sequence). The CDR3 contains 16 residues. V was trimmed by 2 bases and J by 5 bases, leaving 18 bases between them.

The chain is built from TRBV29-1 and TRBJ2-5; TRBD1 agrees at 7 bases. The V and J ends lost 7 bases and 5 bases, in that order; junction bases with no gene match: 4. The CDR3 totals 11 residues. Germline V lookup: CDR1 SQVTM, CDR2 ANQGSEA. CDR3 DNA sequence: TGCAGCGGCAGGGGGACGGAGACCCAGTACTTC. Residues: CSGRGTETQYF. Using reference TRBV29-1 and TRBJ2-5 for the parts outside the CDR3, the full variable domain is SAVISQKPSRDICQRGTSLTIQCQVDSQVTMMFWYRQQPGQSLTLIATANQGSEATYESGFVIDKFPISRPNLTFSTLTVSNMSPEDSSIYLCSGRGTETQYFGPGTRLLVL.

The sample holds many counts of this clonotype. V and J are TRBV7-9 and TRBJ2-7; D tentatively reads TRBD1 or TRBD2 (5 bases each). The ends were cut back, 5 bases at V and 9 bases at J, with 14 bases in the middle. Germline values: CDR1 SEHNR, CDR2 FQNEAQ (reference sequence). The CDR3 consists of 12 residues. CDR3 sequence: CASSRDRQVQYF. The DNA for the CDR3 is TGTGCCAGCAGCCGGGACCGACAAGTGCAGTACTTC.

There are many counts of this clonotype. V gene TRBV12-3 or TRBV12-4 combines with J gene TRBJ1-1, with TRBD1 as a possible D gene (5 bases). The CDR3 has 14 residues. Between the trimmed V and J ends, which lost 7 bases and 0 bases, there was a span of 12 bases. CDR3 coding DNA: TGTGCCAGCACCTCCGGGACGGTGAACACTGAAGCTTTCTTT. Encoded protein: CASTSGTVNTEAFF.

This clonotype was seen more than once but under ten times. V gene TRBV4-3 combines with J gene TRBJ2-7; no clear D. V was clipped by 0 bases and J by 4 bases, with 13 bases between them. The length of the CDR3 is 15 residues. Germline V gene sequence: CDR1 LGHNA, CDR2 YSLEER. CDR3 in amino acids: CASSQDPTLDYEQYF. CDR3 bases: TGCGCCAGCAGCCAAGATCCGACTCTAGATTACGAGCAGTACTTC.

On this clonotype: At one of its ends the junction is not consistent with the germline gene, which may arise from a read error. The chain recombines TRBV12-3 or TRBV12-4 with TRBJ1-6, with D perhaps TRBD1 (5 bases). The CDR3 length is 15 residues. CDR3: CACSLRSGGTSPLHF. The CDR3 DNA follows: TGTGCCTGCAGTTTACGTTCCGGGGGTACGTCACCCCTCCACTTT.

Regarding this clonotype: A read error may account for a junction end that differs from germline. This chain uses TRBV15 with TRBJ2-7; TRBD2 matches at 7 bases. The CDR3 has 18 amino acids. Germline V lookup: CDR1 LNHNV, CDR2 YYDKDF (reference sequence). The DNA of the CDR3 is TGTGCCACCAGCAGCCCGATAGGGACCAGCGGGATCTTTTACGAGCAGCACTTC. It codes for CATSSPIGTSGIFYEQHF. Filled out from reference TRBV15 and TRBJ2-7, the complete variable domain reads DAMVIQNPRYQVTQFGKPVTLSCSQTLNHNVMYWYQQKSSQAPKLLFHYYDKDFNNEADTPDNFQSRRPNTSFCFLDIRSPGLGDTAMYLCATSSPIGTSGIFYEQHFGPGTRLTVT.

The sample holds many counts of this clonotype. For the CDR3, the DNA is TGTGCCAGCAGCACCGGACAACCCTCTGGGGCCAACGTCCTGACTTTC. Amino acid sequence: CASSTGQPSGANVLTF. The gene calls are TRBV7-3 and TRBJ2-6, with a possible D match to TRBD1 (5 bases). Germline values: CDR1 SGHTA, CDR2 FQGTGA. The V and J ends lost 5 bases and 0 bases respectively, with 11 bases between them. This CDR3 is built from 16 residues. Complete variable domain (other parts from reference TRBV7-3 and TRBJ2-6): GAGVSQTPSNKVTEKGKYVELRCDPISGHTALYWYRQSLGQGPEFLIYFQGTGAADDSGLPNDRFFAVRPEGSVSTLKIQRTERGDSAVYLCASSTGQPSGANVLTFGAGSRLTVL.

The rearrangement uses TRBV4-3 and TRBJ1-2; no clear D gene. CDR1 is LGHNA and CDR2 is YSLEER in the germline V gene. Trimming took 0 bases from V and 8 from J, leaving 10 bases between them. The CDR3 runs to 13 residues. The CDR3 is CASSQEAGRGYTF. The DNA for the CDR3 is TGCGCCAGCAGCCAAGAGGCGGGCCGGGGCTACACCTTC.